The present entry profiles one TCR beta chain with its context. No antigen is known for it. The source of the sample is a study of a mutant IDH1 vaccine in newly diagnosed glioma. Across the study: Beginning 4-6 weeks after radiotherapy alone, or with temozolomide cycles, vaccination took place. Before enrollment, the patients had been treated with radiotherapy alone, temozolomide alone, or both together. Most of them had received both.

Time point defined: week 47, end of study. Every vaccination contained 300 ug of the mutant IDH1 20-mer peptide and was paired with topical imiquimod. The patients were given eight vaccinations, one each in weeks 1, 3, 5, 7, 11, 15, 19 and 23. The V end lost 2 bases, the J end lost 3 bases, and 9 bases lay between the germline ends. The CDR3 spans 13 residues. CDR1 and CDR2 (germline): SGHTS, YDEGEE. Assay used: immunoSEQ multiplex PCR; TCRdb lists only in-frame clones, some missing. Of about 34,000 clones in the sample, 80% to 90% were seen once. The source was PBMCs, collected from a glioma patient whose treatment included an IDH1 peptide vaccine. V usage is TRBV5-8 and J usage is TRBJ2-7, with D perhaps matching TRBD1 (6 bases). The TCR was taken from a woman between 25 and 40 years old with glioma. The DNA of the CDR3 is TGTGCCAGCAGCTTTCAGGGGCACTACGAGCAGTACTTC. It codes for CASSFQGHYEQYF.